The T cell receptor (beta chain) described here comes from a study of blood T cell repertoires in COVID-19. Study context: The United States, Italy and Spain were the sources of the acute and convalescent COVID-19 samples. Sample material is recorded as cDNA or gDNA derived from T cells, B-cell-depleted T cells, or PBMCs.

Produced via immunoSEQ multiplex PCR; TCRdb's table is partial and in-frame only. The sample has 19,000 or so clones, under 90% seen once; the top ten hold roughly 5.5%. Between the trimmed V and J ends, which lost 5 bases and 5 bases, there was a span of 14 bases. CDR1 is SGHNT, CDR2 YYREEE, per germline (reference sequence). The CDR3 extends over 13 amino acids. Input material: peripheral blood. The receptor comes from a human donor in a cohort sampled during active COVID-19. The chain links TRBV5-4 to TRBJ2-7, with D possibly TRBD1 on 6 matching bases. CDR3 loop: CASSITGNHEQYF. As DNA, the CDR3 is TGTGCCAGCAGTATTACAGGGAATCACGAGCAGTACTTC. Drawing the rest from reference TRBV5-4 and TRBJ2-7, the complete variable domain is ETGVTQSPTHLIKTRGQQVTLRCSSQSGHNTVSWYQQALGQGPQFIFQYYREEENGRGNFPPRFSGLQFPNYSSELNVNALELDDSALYLCASSITGNHEQYFGPGTRLTVT.